The 12 T cell receptor beta chains below all came from one sample that was sequenced in a study of blood T cell repertoires in COVID-19. Using immunoSEQ multiplex PCR, the repertoire was profiled, and TCRdb retains in-frame clones only, with some absent. The top ten hold 5% to 6% of the sample, which has hundreds of thousands of clones, roughly 83% seen once. Sequences were obtained from peripheral blood. The receptors shown here come from a woman aged 80 or over with COVID-19, enrolled during active disease.

The gene calls are TRBV7-2 and TRBJ2-3, with TRBD2 matching over 15 bases. The CDR3 length is 19 residues. The V segment lost 5 bases and the J segment 4 bases; nucleotides outside the gene matches: 13. CDR1 SGHTA and CDR2 FQGNSA come from the germline V gene. DNA for the CDR3: TGTGCCAGCAGCCCTGCGCCGGGACTAGCGGGGGGCGGGCCAGATACGCAGTATTTT. It encodes CASSPAPGLAGGGPDTQYF.

The sample holds a few counts of this clone. V is TRBV6-1 and J is TRBJ1-2; TRBD1 might be the D (5 bases). The CDR3 sequence is 16 residues long. V was cut by 3 bases and J by 4 bases, with 18 bases left in between. Per the germline V gene, CDR1 is MNHNS and CDR2 is SASEGT. This CDR3 is CASSDFSSGGGYGYTF. The DNA for the CDR3 is TGTGCCAGCAGTGATTTCAGTTCGGGGGGAGGCTATGGCTACACCTTC.

The chain combines TRBV7-2 with TRBJ1-1; D possibly corresponds to TRBD1 (6 bases). CDR1 SGHTA and CDR2 FQGNSA come from the germline V gene. Trimming took 5 bases from V and 7 from J, leaving 17 bases between them. The CDR3 length is 14 residues. CDR3 loop: CASSPGQGTGEAFF. DNA for the CDR3: TGTGCCAGCAGCCCGGGCCAGGGGACGGGTGAAGCTTTCTTT.

V is TRBV7-2 and J is TRBJ2-1; TRBD2 aligns across 9 bases. The CDR3 covers 17 residues. The germline V gene has CDR1 SGHTA and CDR2 FQGNSA. V shed 1 base, J shed 0 bases, and the junction held 4 bases outside the gene matches. CDR3 region: CASSLESSGGSYNEQFF. DNA for the CDR3: TGTGCCAGCAGCTTAGAGAGTAGCGGGGGCTCCTACAATGAGCAGTTCTTC.

The chain links TRBV29-1 to TRBJ2-3; the D gene is possibly TRBD1 (6 bases). This CDR3 spans 13 amino acids. Germline V gene lookup returns CDR1 SQVTM and CDR2 ANQGSEA. V was trimmed by 8 bases and J by 1 base, leaving 13 bases between them. CDR3 region: CSILGAGTDTQYF. The CDR3 nucleotides read TGCAGCATCTTGGGGGCGGGCACAGATACGCAGTATTTT.

The genes are TRBV20-1 and TRBJ2-1; 11 bases line up with TRBD1. Germline values: CDR1 DFQATT, CDR2 SNEGSKA (reference sequence). The CDR3 spans 14 residues. V lost 3 bases, J lost 9 bases, and 7 bases stayed unmatched. The CDR3 region is CSASRDRGFGEQFF. DNA of the CDR3: TGCAGTGCTAGTAGGGACAGGGGGTTTGGTGAGCAGTTCTTC.

A remark on this clone: The junction does not match germline at one end; this may be a read error. The chain combines TRBV6-2 or TRBV6-3 with TRBJ1-1; no definite D call. CDR3 length equals 14 residues. CDR1 and CDR2 (germline): MNHEY, SVGEGT. CDR3 loop: CASSSSSGNSEAFF. CDR3 in DNA: TGTGCCAGCAGTTCCTCCTCGGGGAACTCTGAAGCTTTCTTT.

This chain links TRBV5-1 with TRBJ2-3; 12 nucleotides agree with TRBD2. CDR3 length: 16 amino acids. The trim removed 3 bases at V and 8 bases at J, leaving 10 bases unmatched. Germline CDR1 SGHRS, CDR2 YFSETQ. This chain's CDR3 is CASSSGLAGNKGTQYF. CDR3 nucleotides: TGCGCCAGCAGCTCTGGACTAGCGGGGAACAAAGGTACGCAGTATTTT.

This rearrangement joins TRBV3-1 (or the pseudogene TRBV3-2) to TRBJ1-1, with D possibly being TRBD1 (5 bases). Per germline, CDR1 LGHDT and CDR2 YNNKEL (reference sequence). The CDR3 spans 14 residues. V lost 1 base to trimming and J lost 11 bases, with 17 bases between them. The DNA for the CDR3 is TGTGCCAGCAGCCAAGGCGGACACGGGTCGTATGCTTTCTTT. Its translation: CASSQGGHGSYAFF.

The rearrangement links TRBV7-9 to TRBJ2-3; D is perhaps TRBD2 (6 bases). There are 15 residues in the CDR3. Trimming took 8 bases from V and 3 from J, leaving 18 bases between them. Looked up from germline, CDR1 is SEHNR and CDR2 is FQNEAQ (reference sequence). The CDR3 DNA is TGTGCCAGCGGAGTAGCGGTTCCCAGGACAGATACGCAGTATTTT. This encodes CASGVAVPRTDTQYF.

V is TRBV18 and J is TRBJ1-1, with D possibly matching TRBD1 (5 bases). Per germline, CDR1 KGHSH and CDR2 LQKENI. V was trimmed by 0 bases and J by 4 bases, leaving 15 bases between them. CDR3 size: 16 residues. The CDR3 region is CASSPPSLLQGTEAFF. In DNA, the CDR3 is TGTGCCAGCTCACCACCCTCACTCCTTCAGGGCACTGAAGCTTTCTTT.

The table lists this clone with a count of one. Other DNA variants within this sample encode the same CDR3. The chain employs TRBV5-1 and TRBJ1-2; 8 bases line up with TRBD1. V lost 2 bases and J lost 4; bases outside the gene matches: 1. The germline V gene has CDR1 SGHRS and CDR2 YFSETQ. CDR3 length equals 13 residues. The CDR3 DNA reads TGCGCCAGCAGCTTCGGGACAGGCTATGGCTACACCTTC. Translation: CASSFGTGYGYTF.